The 15 T cell receptor beta chains listed next were all sequenced from one sample in a study of cytomegalovirus exposure and HLA in healthy donors. PCR employed 60 Vbeta and 13 Jbeta primers. Sequencing was performed with immunoSEQ multiplex PCR; in TCRdb, only in-frame clones are kept and a portion is missing. The data contain roughly 83,000 clones, less than 85% of them singletons. Input material: PBMCs. These receptors all come from a man aged 60 to 69 in good health and CMV-seronegative.

V gene TRBV4-2 combines with J gene TRBJ2-3; TRBD2 aligns across 10 bases. V shed 3 bases and J 0 bases; nucleotides not matched to a gene: 3. This CDR3 is 16 amino acids long. Looked up from germline, CDR1 is LGHNA and CDR2 is YNFKEQ. The chain's CDR3 is CASSQAGLASTDTQYF. The CDR3 region has the DNA TGTGCCAGCAGCCAGGCGGGACTAGCGAGCACAGATACGCAGTATTTT.

The chain is built from TRBV30 and TRBJ2-5, with D unclear. Germline V lookup: CDR1 GTSNPN, CDR2 SVGIG (reference sequence). The CDR3 is made up of 12 amino acids. Between the trimmed V and J ends, which lost 4 bases and 5 bases, there was a span of 11 bases. This CDR3 is CAWTVISETQYF. For the CDR3, the DNA is TGTGCCTGGACAGTTATTTCGGAGACCCAGTACTTC.

This clone was seen a handful of times. The V call is TRBV6-1, the J call TRBJ2-7; 10 nucleotides align to TRBD1. This CDR3 has 17 amino acids. Trimming at V came to 4 bases and at J to 4 bases, leaving 13 bases not matched to a gene. Germline CDR1 and CDR2: MNHNS and SASEGT. CDR3 loop: CASSGTGGVGLRYEQYF. DNA for the CDR3: TGTGCCAGCAGTGGGACAGGGGGTGTGGGGTTACGATACGAGCAGTACTTC.

V and J are TRBV13 and TRBJ1-1; TRBD1 agrees at 8 bases. CDR3 length equals 14 residues. The germline gives CDR1 PRHDT, CDR2 FYEKMQ (reference sequence). Trimming at V came to 4 bases and at J to 5 bases, leaving 6 bases not matched to a gene. The CDR3 DNA reads TGTGCCAGCAGCTCCCAGGGGGCGTTGACTGAAGCTTTCTTT. This translates into CASSSQGALTEAFF.

V is TRBV25-1 and J is TRBJ2-1; TRBD2 aligns across 7 bases. Losses at the gene ends were 4 bases for V and 5 bases for J; bases not matched to a gene: 2. The CDR3 spans 13 residues. Germline-derived CDR1 and CDR2 are MGHDK and SYGVNS. The DNA for the CDR3 is TGTGCCAGCAGTGGAGGACTAGACAATGAGCAGTTCTTC. Protein: CASSGGLDNEQFF.

This clone was counted a single time. The chain recombines TRBV7-3 with TRBJ2-2; the D gene is possibly TRBD1 (6 bases). Trimming cost V 2 bases and J 5 bases, with 18 bases left between them. The CDR3 totals 17 residues. CDR1 and CDR2 (germline): SGHTA, FQGTGA. The CDR3 reads CASSLQPEPRGTGELFF. The CDR3 nucleotides read TGTGCCAGCAGCTTACAACCAGAGCCGAGGGGGACCGGGGAGCTGTTTTTT.

This rearrangement joins TRBV6-5 to TRBJ1-1; tentatively, D is TRBD1 (6 bases). CDR3 length: 15 residues. The V end lost 7 bases, the J end lost 1 base, and 16 bases lay between the germline ends. CDR1 and CDR2 (germline): MNHEY, SVGAGI. CDR3: CASNGQSTGNTEAFF. CDR3 nucleotides: TGTGCCAGCAATGGACAGTCAACGGGGAACACTGAAGCTTTCTTT.

V and J are TRBV5-1 and TRBJ1-2; 9 bases map to TRBD1. The CDR3 length is 14 residues. Germline values: CDR1 SGHRS, CDR2 YFSETQ. Germline trimming cut 3 bases from V and 2 bases from J; bases unmatched to any gene: 2. In nucleotides, the CDR3 is TGCGCCAGCAGCTCCGGGACAGGGAACTATGGCTACACCTTC. This encodes CASSSGTGNYGYTF.

For the CDR3, the DNA is TGTGCCAGTACCGGGACAGGGGCGCCCGAGAACACCATATATTTT. Translating gives CASTGTGAPENTIYF. The genes are TRBV9 and TRBJ1-3, with 10 bases fitting TRBD1. V lost 8 bases and J lost 7; bases outside the gene matches: 12. In germline, CDR1 is SGDLS, CDR2 YYNGEE. The CDR3 is made up of 15 amino acids. The full variable domain, its missing parts supplied by reference TRBV9 and TRBJ1-3, is DSGVTQTPKHLITATGQRVTLRCSPRSGDLSVYWYQQSLDQGLQFLIQYYNGEERAKGNILERFSAQQFPDLHSELNLSSLELGDSALYFCASTGTGAPENTIYFGEGSWLTVV.

The chain employs TRBV5-3 and TRBJ1-2; D ambiguous. TRBV5-3 is flagged as an ORF with uncertain function. V was shortened by 1 base and J by 2 bases, with 6 bases between the two germline ends. This CDR3 spans 13 amino acids. Written as DNA, the CDR3 is TGTGCCAGAAGCTTGAACGGGAACTATGGCTACACCTTC. Its protein is CARSLNGNYGYTF.

The genes are TRBV30 and TRBJ1-2, with 7 bases aligning to TRBD1. Germline CDR1 is GTSNPN and CDR2 is SVGIG (reference sequence). V shed 3 bases, J shed 4 bases, and the junction held 14 bases outside the gene matches. CDR3 size: 16 residues. The CDR3 nucleotides are TGTGCCTGGAGCGCGGTTCGGACAGGATCTTTCTATGGCTACACCTTC. This sequence encodes CAWSAVRTGSFYGYTF.

The chain links TRBV2 to TRBJ1-5; D is unresolved. With 3 bases removed from V and 6 bases from J, the gap between germline ends came to 9 bases. Germline values: CDR1 SNHLY, CDR2 FYNNEI. This CDR3 comprises 13 residues. The CDR3 bases are TGTGCCAGCAGTGACGAGGTGGGTCAGCCCCAGCATTTT. Its translation is CASSDEVGQPQHF.

This chain uses TRBV19 with TRBJ2-3, with a possible D match to TRBD2 (7 bases). Germline CDR1 and CDR2: LNHDA and SQIVND (reference sequence). The CDR3 extends over 16 amino acids. V lost 6 bases and J lost 0, with 16 bases in between. The CDR3 region has the DNA TGTGCCAGTAGAGTAGGGGGGGCCCCTAGCACAGATACGCAGTATTTT. Amino acids: CASRVGGAPSTDTQYF.

This chain uses TRBV2 with TRBJ2-1, with 9 bases identical to TRBD2. The CDR3 runs to 15 residues. CDR1 and CDR2 from the germline V gene are SNHLY and FYNNEI. J lost 7 bases, V lost 3 bases, and 7 bases had no gene match. The chain's CDR3 is CASSELRGGSNEQFF. CDR3 DNA sequence: TGTGCCAGCAGTGAGTTGCGGGGGGGTTCAAATGAGCAGTTCTTC. Full variable domain (outside the CDR3, taken from reference TRBV2 and TRBJ2-1): EPEVTQTPSHQVTQMGQEVILRCVPISNHLYFYWYRQILGQKVEFLVSFYNNEISEKSEIFDDQFSVERPDGSNFTLKIRSTKLEDSAMYFCASSELRGGSNEQFFGPGTRLTVL.

The chain uses TRBV5-1 and TRBJ2-7; 7 nucleotides line up with TRBD1. The junction had 1 base not matched to a gene; V was cut back by 3 bases and J by 1 base. Per the germline V gene, CDR1 is SGHRS and CDR2 is YFSETQ. The CDR3 is 13 residues long. CDR3 protein: CASSWGQSYEQYF. The CDR3 DNA reads TGCGCCAGCAGCTGGGGACAGTCCTACGAGCAGTACTTC.